Described below is a single T cell receptor beta chain sequence and its context. The sample originates from a study of cytotoxic CD8 clonotypes in ibrutinib-treated CLL. The V and J ends lost 3 bases and 4 bases respectively, with 14 bases between them. The CDR3 length is 15 residues. CDR1 is SGHNT, CDR2 YYREEE, per germline (reference sequence). Measured with immunoSEQ multiplex PCR; TCRdb has only the in-frame clones, and not every one. The repertoire consists of about 140,000 clones, with roughly 77% occurring once and the leading ten covering 25% to 30%. The sequence derives from a human donor with chronic lymphocytic leukemia. Sequenced material: PBMCs, taken after 12 months of ibrutinib treatment. The chain couples TRBV5-4 to TRBJ2-1; D is perhaps TRBD2 (6 bases). This chain's CDR3 is CASSSGPAGYNEQFF. In nucleotides, the CDR3 is TGTGCCAGCAGCTCGGGGCCGGCGGGGTACAATGAGCAGTTCTTC.